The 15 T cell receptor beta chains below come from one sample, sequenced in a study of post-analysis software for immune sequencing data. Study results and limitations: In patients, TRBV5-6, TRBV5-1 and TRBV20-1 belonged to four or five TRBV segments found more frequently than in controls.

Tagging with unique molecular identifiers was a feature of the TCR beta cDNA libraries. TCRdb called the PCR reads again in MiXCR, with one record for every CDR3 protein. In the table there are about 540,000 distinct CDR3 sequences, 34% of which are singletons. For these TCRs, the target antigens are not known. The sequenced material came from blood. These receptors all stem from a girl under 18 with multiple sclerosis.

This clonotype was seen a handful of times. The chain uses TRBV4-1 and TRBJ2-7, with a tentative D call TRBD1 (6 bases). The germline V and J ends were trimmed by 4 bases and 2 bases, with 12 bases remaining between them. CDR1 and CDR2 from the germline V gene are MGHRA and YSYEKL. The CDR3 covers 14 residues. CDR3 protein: CASSLLQGAYEQYF. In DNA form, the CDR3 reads TGCGCCAGCAGCCTTCTACAGGGAGCCTACGAGCAGTACTTC.

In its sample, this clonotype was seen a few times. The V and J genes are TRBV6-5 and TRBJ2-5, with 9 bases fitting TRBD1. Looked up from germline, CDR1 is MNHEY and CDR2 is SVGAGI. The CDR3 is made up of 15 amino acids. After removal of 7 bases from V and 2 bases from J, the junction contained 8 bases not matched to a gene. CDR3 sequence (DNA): TGTGCCAGCACCCGTGGGGACAGGGCTCAAGAGACCCAGTACTTC. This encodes CASTRGDRAQETQYF.

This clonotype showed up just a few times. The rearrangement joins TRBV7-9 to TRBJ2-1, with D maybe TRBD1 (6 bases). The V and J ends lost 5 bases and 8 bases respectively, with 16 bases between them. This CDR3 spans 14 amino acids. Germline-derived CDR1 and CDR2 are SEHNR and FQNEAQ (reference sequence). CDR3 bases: TGTGCCAGCAGCACTAGGACAGTTCAGGATGAGCAGTTCTTC. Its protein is CASSTRTVQDEQFF.

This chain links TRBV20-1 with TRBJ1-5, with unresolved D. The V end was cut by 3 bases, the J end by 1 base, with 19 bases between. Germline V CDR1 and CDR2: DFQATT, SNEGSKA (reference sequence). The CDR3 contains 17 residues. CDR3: CSARGNFKTGSNQPQHF. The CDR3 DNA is TGCAGTGCTAGGGGGAATTTTAAGACGGGAAGCAATCAGCCCCAGCATTTT.

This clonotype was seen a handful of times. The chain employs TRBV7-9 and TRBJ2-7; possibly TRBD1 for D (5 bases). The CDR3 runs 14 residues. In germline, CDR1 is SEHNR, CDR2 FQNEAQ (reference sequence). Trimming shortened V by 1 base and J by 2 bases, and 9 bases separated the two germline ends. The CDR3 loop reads CASSLGDSPYEQYF. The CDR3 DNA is TGTGCCAGCAGCTTAGGAGACAGCCCCTACGAGCAGTACTTC.

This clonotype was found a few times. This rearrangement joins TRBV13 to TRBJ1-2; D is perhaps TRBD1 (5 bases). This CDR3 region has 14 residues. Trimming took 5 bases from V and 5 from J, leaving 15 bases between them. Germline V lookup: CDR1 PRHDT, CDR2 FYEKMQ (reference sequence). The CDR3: CASSPDSSVYGYTF. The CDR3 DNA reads TGTGCCAGCAGCCCCGACAGCAGCGTTTATGGCTACACCTTC.

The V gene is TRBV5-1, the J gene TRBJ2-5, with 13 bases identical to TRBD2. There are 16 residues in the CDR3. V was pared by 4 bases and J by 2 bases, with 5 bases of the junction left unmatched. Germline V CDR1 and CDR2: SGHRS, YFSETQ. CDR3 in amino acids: CASSPGTSGVQETQYF. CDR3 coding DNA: TGCGCCAGCAGCCCAGGGACTAGCGGGGTACAAGAGACCCAGTACTTC. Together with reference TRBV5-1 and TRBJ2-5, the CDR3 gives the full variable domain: KAGVTQTPRYLIKTRGQQVTLSCSPISGHRSVSWYQQTPGQGLQFLFEYFSETQRNKGNFPGRFSGRQFSNSRSEMNVSTLELGDSALYLCASSPGTSGVQETQYFGPGTRLLVL.

CDR3 loop: CSAGGNNEQYF. CDR3 nucleotides: TGCAGTGCTGGGGGCAACAATGAGCAGTACTTC. The chain employs TRBV20-1 and TRBJ2-7; the D gene is possibly TRBD1 (6 bases). Germline V lookup: CDR1 DFQATT, CDR2 SNEGSKA (reference sequence). The length of the CDR3 is 11 residues. V dropped 5 bases and J dropped 7 bases, with 12 bases sitting between them.

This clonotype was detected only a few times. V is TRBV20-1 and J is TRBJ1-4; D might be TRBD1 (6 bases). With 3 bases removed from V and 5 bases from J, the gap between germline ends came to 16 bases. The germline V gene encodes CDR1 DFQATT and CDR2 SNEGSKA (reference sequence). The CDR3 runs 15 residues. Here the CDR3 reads CSASLTGIMNEKLFF. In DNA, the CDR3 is TGCAGTGCTAGCCTTACAGGGATCATGAATGAAAAACTGTTTTTT.

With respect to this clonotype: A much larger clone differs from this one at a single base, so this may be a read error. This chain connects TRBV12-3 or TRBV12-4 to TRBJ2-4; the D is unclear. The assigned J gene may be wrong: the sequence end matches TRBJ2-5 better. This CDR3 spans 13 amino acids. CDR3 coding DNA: TGTGCCAGCAGTCCCGGACCCCAAGGGACCCAGTACTTC. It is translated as CASSPGPQGTQYF.

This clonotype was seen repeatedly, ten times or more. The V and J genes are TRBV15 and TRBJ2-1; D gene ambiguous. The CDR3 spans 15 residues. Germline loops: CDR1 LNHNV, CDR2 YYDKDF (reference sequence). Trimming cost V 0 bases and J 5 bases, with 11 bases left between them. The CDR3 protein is CATSRDPNSHNEQFF. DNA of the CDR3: TGTGCCACCAGCAGAGACCCCAATTCCCACAATGAGCAGTTCTTC.

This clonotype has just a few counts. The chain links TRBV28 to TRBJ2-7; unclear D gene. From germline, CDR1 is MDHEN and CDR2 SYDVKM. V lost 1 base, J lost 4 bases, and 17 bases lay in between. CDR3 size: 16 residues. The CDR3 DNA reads TGTGCCAGCAGTTTATCGTTCACTGGAGATTGGTACGAGCAGTACTTC. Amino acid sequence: CASSLSFTGDWYEQYF.

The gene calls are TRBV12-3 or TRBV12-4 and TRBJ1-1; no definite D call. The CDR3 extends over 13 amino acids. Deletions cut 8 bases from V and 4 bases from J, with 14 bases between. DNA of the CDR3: TGTGCCAGCGGGATTAGGGAAAGCACTGAAGCTTTCTTT. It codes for CASGIRESTEAFF.

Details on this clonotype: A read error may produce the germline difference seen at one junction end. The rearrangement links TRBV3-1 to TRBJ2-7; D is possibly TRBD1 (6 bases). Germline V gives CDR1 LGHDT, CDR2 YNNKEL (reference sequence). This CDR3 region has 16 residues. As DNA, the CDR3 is TGTGCCAGCAGCCAAGATCCGGGACAAGCATTCTACGGGCAGTACTTC. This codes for CASSQDPGQAFYGQYF.

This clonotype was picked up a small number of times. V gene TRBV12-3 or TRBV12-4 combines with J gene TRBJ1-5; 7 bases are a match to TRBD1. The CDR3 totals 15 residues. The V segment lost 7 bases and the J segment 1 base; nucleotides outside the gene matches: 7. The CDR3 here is CASTVTGKSNQPQHF. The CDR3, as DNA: TGTGCCAGCACCGTGACAGGGAAAAGCAATCAGCCCCAGCATTTT.